This entry lists 14 T cell receptor beta chains sequenced from one sample in a study of control samples from healthy donors and cancer patients. Sequencing used immunoSEQ multiplex PCR; TCRdb keeps in-frame clones, though not all of them. The sample lists approximately 170,000 clones; about nine tenths were seen once. Input material: blood. The receptor set was obtained from a woman aged 30 to 39 in good health.

The rearrangement uses TRBV6-5 and TRBJ1-1, with a possible D match to TRBD1 (6 bases). CDR3 size: 15 residues. Germline CDR1 is MNHEY and CDR2 is SVGAGI. V was trimmed by 4 bases and J by 5 bases, leaving 17 bases between them. CDR3 bases: TGTGCCAGCAGTTTACGGGCCAGGGGAGGGACTGAAGCTTTCTTT. It encodes CASSLRARGGTEAFF.

This sequence joins TRBV18 and TRBJ1-6; 10 bases align to TRBD1. The CDR3 spans 16 residues. CDR1 is KGHSH and CDR2 is LQKENI in the germline V gene. The V and J ends lost 6 bases and 6 bases, in that order; junction bases with no gene match: 8. DNA for the CDR3: TGTGCCAGCTCCCGGACAGGGGGTCTCGGTAATTCACCCCTCCACTTT. Its translation is CASSRTGGLGNSPLHF.

The CDR3 loop is CASSGDRAAGELFF. The CDR3 DNA is TGTGCCAGCAGCGGGGACAGGGCGGCCGGGGAGCTGTTTTTT. The chain combines TRBV7-7 with TRBJ2-2, with 9 bases matching TRBD1. The length of the CDR3 is 14 residues. Germline assignment: CDR1 SSHAT and CDR2 FNYEAQ (reference sequence). The V and J ends lost 5 bases and 6 bases, in that order; junction bases with no gene match: 4.

The rearrangement uses TRBV6-4 and TRBJ2-2; perhaps TRBD2 as D (6 bases). The V gene's germline CDR1 is MRHNA and CDR2 SNTAGT. The CDR3 runs 15 residues. V was shortened by 0 bases and J by 6 bases, with 11 bases between the two germline ends. CDR3 sequence: CASSDSRRAPGELFF. The CDR3 bases are TGTGCCAGCAGTGACTCGAGGAGGGCCCCCGGGGAGCTGTTTTTT.

This clone was observed a handful of times. The identical CDR3 is also encoded by other nucleotide sequences in the sample. The chain carries TRBV6-4 and TRBJ2-3; TRBD1 might be the D (6 bases). V was cut by 0 bases and J by 3 bases, with 7 bases left in between. The CDR3 sequence is 14 residues long. Germline CDR1 and CDR2: MRHNA and SNTAGT. The CDR3 DNA reads as TGTGCCAGCAGTGACTCACAGGGTACAGATACGCAGTATTTT. This sequence encodes CASSDSQGTDTQYF.

This clone was seen a handful of times. Distinct nucleotide sequences in the sample also encode this CDR3. V gene TRBV5-1 combines with J gene TRBJ1-4; D unresolved. The CDR3 has 15 amino acids. With 0 bases removed from V and 3 bases from J, the gap between germline ends came to 9 bases. Germline lookup yields CDR1 SGHRS and CDR2 YFSETQ. CDR3 DNA sequence: TGCGCCAGCAGCTTGGGAGTGGGATCTAATGAAAAACTGTTTTTT. Its protein is CASSLGVGSNEKLFF.

The V gene is TRBV11-3, the J gene TRBJ1-3, with 10 nucleotides matching TRBD1. The V segment lost 5 bases and the J segment 4 bases; nucleotides outside the gene matches: 8. Per the germline V gene, CDR1 is SGHNT and CDR2 is YENEEA. The CDR3 covers 16 residues. CDR3 sequence reads: CASSPGQGYPGNTIYF. In DNA, the CDR3 is TGTGCCAGCAGCCCGGGACAGGGGTATCCCGGAAACACCATATATTTT.

V is TRBV5-1 and J is TRBJ1-3, with no clear D. The CDR3 has 15 residues. Trimming removed 0 bases at V and 1 base at J, with 8 bases between. Germline V gives CDR1 SGHRS, CDR2 YFSETQ. The CDR3 here is CASSLDSGSGNTIYF. The CDR3 coding sequence is TGCGCCAGCAGCTTGGACAGTGGATCTGGAAACACCATATATTTT.

CDR3 protein: CASSPGTNYEQYF. CDR3 in DNA: TGTGCCAGCTCACCCGGGACCAACTACGAGCAGTACTTC. The chain has TRBV18 and TRBJ2-7; TRBD1 or TRBD2 may be the D gene (5 bases each). Trimming left V 3 bases short and J 3 bases short, with 9 bases between. CDR3 length: 13 residues. Germline V gene sequence: CDR1 KGHSH, CDR2 LQKENI. The full variable domain, with the rest looked up from reference TRBV18 and TRBJ2-7, is NAGVMQNPRHLVRRRGQEARLRCSPMKGHSHVYWYRQLPEEGLKFMVYLQKENIIDESGMPKERFSAEFPKEGPSILRIQQVVRGDSAAYFCASSPGTNYEQYFGPGTRLTVT.

The chain has TRBV18 and TRBJ2-2; tentative D call: TRBD1 (5 bases). CDR3 length: 15 residues. The V and J ends lost 3 bases and 0 bases respectively, with 8 bases between them. CDR1 and CDR2 from the germline V gene are KGHSH and LQKENI. CDR3 in DNA: TGTGCCAGCTCACCGGGGCAGGCGAACACCGGGGAGCTGTTTTTT. Encoded protein: CASSPGQANTGELFF.

V and J are TRBV6-9 and TRBJ2-1, with 8 positions matching TRBD1. Germline trimming cut 4 bases from V and 0 bases from J; bases unmatched to any gene: 5. The CDR3 is 16 residues long. CDR1 is MNHGY and CDR2 is SVAAGI in the germline V gene. CDR3 nucleotide sequence: TGTGCCAGCAGTTCCTGGGACAGGAGCTCCTACAATGAGCAGTTCTTC. It specifies CASSSWDRSSYNEQFF.

The chain uses TRBV3-1 (or the pseudogene TRBV3-2) and TRBJ1-5, with TRBD1 matching over 8 bases. Germline V CDR1 and CDR2: LGHDT, YNNKEL (reference sequence). V was pared by 3 bases and J by 6 bases, with 7 bases of the junction left unmatched. This CDR3 spans 15 amino acids. CDR3 region: CASSHHGQGGQPQHF. In DNA form, the CDR3 reads TGTGCCAGCAGCCACCATGGACAGGGCGGTCAGCCCCAGCATTTT.

This chain links TRBV11-3 with TRBJ2-1, with 12 positions matching TRBD2. The CDR3 covers 15 residues. Trimming removed 5 bases from V and 8 bases from J; junction bases left unmatched: 7. Germline V lookup: CDR1 SGHNT, CDR2 YENEEA. The CDR3 spells CASSPRTSGIHEQFF. The CDR3 DNA reads as TGTGCCAGCAGCCCCCGGACTAGCGGGATCCATGAGCAGTTCTTC.

V is TRBV28 and J is TRBJ2-7, with D perhaps matching TRBD1 (5 bases). This CDR3 has 13 amino acids. V lost 3 bases and J lost 5, with 11 bases in between. CDR1 is MDHEN and CDR2 is SYDVKM in the germline V gene. CDR3 loop: CASSFPPRDEQYF. CDR3 nucleotide sequence: TGTGCCAGCAGTTTTCCCCCCAGGGACGAGCAGTACTTC.